The T cell receptor (beta chain) under discussion was sequenced for a study of T cell repertoires in cytomegalovirus infection. In the study overall: Indications came from public TCR beta signatures; they pointed to CMV infection and to a matching HLA type. Study-wide results and limits: Cumulative frequency of public TCR beta families picked out carriers of CMV plus the relevant HLA.

This clonotype was seen just once. Its antigen is unknown. Per germline, CDR1 SGHDN and CDR2 FVKESK. V lost 1 base and J 6 bases, leaving 10 bases between the germline ends. This CDR3 comprises 14 residues. TCRdb called the reads again in MiXCR, with one record for every CDR3 protein. The data contain approximately 180,000 distinct CDR3 sequences, roughly 15% of them singletons. The chain uses TRBV14 and TRBJ2-1; no clear D gene. The sample comprised CD8+ T cells from PBMCs. The receptor comes from a human donor in good health (CMV status not recorded). Some clones in this sample may be carry-over from other donors' samples. The chain's CDR3 is CASSQVVEANEQFF. The CDR3 region has the DNA TGTGCCAGCAGCCAAGTTGTAGAGGCCAATGAGCAGTTCTTC.